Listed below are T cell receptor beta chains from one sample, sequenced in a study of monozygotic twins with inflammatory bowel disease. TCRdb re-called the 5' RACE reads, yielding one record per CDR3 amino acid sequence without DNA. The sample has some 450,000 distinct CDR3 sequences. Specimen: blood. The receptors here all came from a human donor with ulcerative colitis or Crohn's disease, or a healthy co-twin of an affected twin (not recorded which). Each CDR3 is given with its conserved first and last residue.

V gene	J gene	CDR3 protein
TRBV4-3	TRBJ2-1	CASSPGLVGNEQFF
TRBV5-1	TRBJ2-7	CASFSLAGAIQYF
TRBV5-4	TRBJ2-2	CASSPTGTNTGELFF
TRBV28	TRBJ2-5	CASSLGGTPWTQYF
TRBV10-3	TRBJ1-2	CATRGQGWIYTF
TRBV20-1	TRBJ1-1	CSARRQMDTEAFF
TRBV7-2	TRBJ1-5	CASSPSPTGYRQPQHF
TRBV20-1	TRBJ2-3	CSAGGDLTDTQYF
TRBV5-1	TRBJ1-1	CASSSGQFLEAFF
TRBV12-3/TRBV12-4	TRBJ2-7	CASSFAVDYEQYF
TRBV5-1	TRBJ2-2	CASSAWTSGTGGELFF
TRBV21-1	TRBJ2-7	CASSKGTFYEQYF
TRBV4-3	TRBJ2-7	CASSQEMRKGYSYEQYF
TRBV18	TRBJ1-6	CASSPLPTGTGHSYNSPLHF
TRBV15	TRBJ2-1	CATSTRGQRGDEQFF
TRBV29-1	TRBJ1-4	CSVEDSLREKLFF
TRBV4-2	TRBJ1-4	CASSRGANTGNEKLFF
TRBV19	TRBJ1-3	CASAYTAAGSGNTIYF
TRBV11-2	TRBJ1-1	CASITRGGAQGSITEAFF
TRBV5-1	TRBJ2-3	CASSQETRGTDTQYF
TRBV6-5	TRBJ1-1	CASSYGSGQTGTEAFF
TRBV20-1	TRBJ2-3	CSANGGGGRTDTQYF
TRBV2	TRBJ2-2	CASSRQGVYTGELFF
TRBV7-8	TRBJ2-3	CASSLGQGPLYGTDTQYF
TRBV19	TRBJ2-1	CASSIAPTRGAEFF
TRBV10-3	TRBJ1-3	CAITRDLSPGNTIYF
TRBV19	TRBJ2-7	CASSRQTSSYEQYF
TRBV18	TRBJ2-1	CASSPRSGGNEQFF
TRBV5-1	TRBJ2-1	CASSYTSGDYNEQFF
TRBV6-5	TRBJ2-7	CASRGTSSYEQYF
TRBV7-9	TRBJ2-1	CASRAAEGNEQFF
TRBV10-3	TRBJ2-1	CAINSRGHEQFF
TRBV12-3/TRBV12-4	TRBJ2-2	CASTRAMNTGELFF
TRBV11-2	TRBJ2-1	CASSPLPGAGSNEQFF
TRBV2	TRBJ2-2	CASSEGLAGKSGELFF
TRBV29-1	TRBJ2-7	CSVREWDSYEQYF
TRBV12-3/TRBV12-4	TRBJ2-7	CASSLDPSGISHEQYF
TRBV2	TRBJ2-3	CASRTSPDTQYF
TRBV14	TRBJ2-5	CASSPFGKSETQYF
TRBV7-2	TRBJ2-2	CASSPSTRNTGELFF
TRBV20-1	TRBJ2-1	CSAISGGSSYNEQFF
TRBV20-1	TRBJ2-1	CSWGGTSQHNEQFF
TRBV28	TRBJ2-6	CASGLRSGANVLTF
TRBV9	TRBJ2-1	CASSARNGQGSDEQFF
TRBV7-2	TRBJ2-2	CASSLLGAGNTGELFF
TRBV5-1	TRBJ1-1	CASSGGTLNTEAFF
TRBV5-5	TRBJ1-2	CASSYIGPSKGGYTF
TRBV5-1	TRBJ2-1	CASSSLAGGPNEQFF
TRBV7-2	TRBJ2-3	CASSPTSWDIDTQYF
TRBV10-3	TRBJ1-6	CAISDDRGTSPLHF
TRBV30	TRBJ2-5	CAWSATGETQYF
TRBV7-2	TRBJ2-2	CADGDANTGELFF
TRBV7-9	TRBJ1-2	CASSYGQGLNYGYTF